The 19 T cell receptor beta chains listed next were all sequenced from one sample in a study of T cell responses to AZD1222 COVID-19 vaccine (dated by TCRdb to the early 2020s). Libraries were built with the immunoSEQ multiplex PCR assay. TCRdb retrieved this table from immuneACCESS and kept in-frame rearrangements only. Not all clones are present; in checked studies, unresolved V genes account for under half, and no reason is known for the remainder. This sample lists 75,000 to 95,000 clones; around 83% were detected once. Of the sample, about an eighth is held by the ten largest clones. The intended sense of this specimen's time point label: baseline before first vaccination. The material sequenced was peripheral blood, taken on day 0 of AZD1222 vaccination. The receptors were sampled from an adult in good health.

Written as DNA, the CDR3 is TGTGCCAGCAGCCGTGCGAACACCGGGGAGCTGTTTTTT. Translated: CASSRANTGELFF. This rearrangement joins TRBV27 to TRBJ2-2; D is uncertain. V was clipped by 6 bases and J by 0 bases, with 5 bases between them. CDR3 length: 13 amino acids. Per the germline V gene, CDR1 is MNHEY and CDR2 is SMNVEV (reference sequence).

In its sample, this clone was seen once. The chain carries TRBV27 and TRBJ2-7, with 9 bases identical to TRBD1. CDR1 is MNHEY, CDR2 SMNVEV, per germline (reference sequence). The CDR3 is 16 amino acids. With 3 bases clipped from V and 0 bases from J, the junction kept 6 bases outside the gene matches. The CDR3 region is CASSFGTGRSSYEQYF. In DNA form, the CDR3 reads TGTGCCAGCAGTTTTGGGACAGGGAGGAGCTCCTACGAGCAGTACTTC.

This rearrangement joins TRBV7-9 to TRBJ1-2; 9 bases agree with TRBD1. Germline V gene sequence: CDR1 SEHNR, CDR2 FQNEAQ (reference sequence). The CDR3 has 15 residues. V shed 4 bases and J 9 bases; nucleotides not matched to a gene: 12. CDR3 sequence reads: CASSSSSGTGMRYTF. CDR3 nucleotide sequence: TGTGCCAGCAGCTCGTCATCTGGGACAGGGATGCGCTACACCTTC.

V and J are TRBV7-9 and TRBJ1-2; 8 positions match TRBD1. The junction had 8 bases not matched to a gene; V was cut back by 0 bases and J by 5 bases. The CDR3 runs 16 residues. Per germline, CDR1 SEHNR and CDR2 FQNEAQ (reference sequence). The CDR3 reads CASSLARPGGEYGYTF. CDR3 sequence (DNA): TGTGCCAGCAGCTTAGCGCGGCCAGGGGGCGAGTATGGCTACACCTTC.

The rearrangement joins TRBV7-8 to TRBJ1-4; D might be TRBD1 (6 bases). This CDR3 has 17 amino acids. CDR1 is SGHVS and CDR2 is FQNEAQ in the germline V gene. V lost 1 base, J lost 1 base, and 13 bases lay in between. As DNA, the CDR3 is TGTGCCAGCAGCTTAGAGGGGGGCCAGGGAACTAATGAAAAACTGTTTTTT. It translates to CASSLEGGQGTNEKLFF.

In regard to this clone: This sample includes further DNA sequences coding for the same CDR3. The V gene is TRBV19, the J gene TRBJ2-7, with D perhaps assigned TRBD1 or TRBD2 (5 bases each). CDR1 and CDR2 from the germline V gene are LNHDA and SQIVND (reference sequence). V was shortened by 1 base and J by 5 bases, with 6 bases between the two germline ends. The CDR3 extends over 12 amino acids. The CDR3: CASSIGGDEQYF. CDR3 DNA: TGTGCCAGTAGTATAGGAGGGGACGAGCAGTACTTC.

The rearrangement links TRBV5-6 to TRBJ2-3; D is ambiguous. Trimming took off 0 bases at V and 2 bases at J, with 10 bases between the two ends. The V gene's germline CDR1 is SGHDT and CDR2 YYEEEE. CDR3 length equals 15 residues. The CDR3 DNA is TGTGCCAGCAGCTTGGGACACCTGCTCACAGATACGCAGTATTTT. Translated, it gives CASSLGHLLTDTQYF. Full variable domain (remainder filled in from reference TRBV5-6 and TRBJ2-3): DAGVTQSPTHLIKTRGQQVTLRCSPKSGHDTVSWYQQALGQGPQFIFQYYEEEERQRGNFPDRFSGHQFPNYSSELNVNALLLGDSALYLCASSLGHLLTDTQYFGPGTRLTVL.

The V and J genes are TRBV11-3 and TRBJ2-5, with D perhaps matching TRBD2 (5 bases). Germline CDR1 reads SGHNT; CDR2 reads YENEEA. The germline V and J ends were trimmed by 2 bases and 2 bases, with 9 bases remaining between them. The CDR3 totals 14 residues. The CDR3: CASSLYSGQETQYF. CDR3 nucleotides: TGTGCCAGCAGCTTATACAGCGGACAAGAGACCCAGTACTTC. Drawing the rest from reference TRBV11-3 and TRBJ2-5, the complete variable domain is EAGVVQSPRYKIIEKKQPVAFWCNPISGHNTLYWYLQNLGQGPELLIRYENEEAVDDSQLPKDRFSAERLKGVDSTLKIQPAELGDSAVYLCASSLYSGQETQYFGPGTRLLVL.

This chain links TRBV7-2 with TRBJ2-1; 7 bases agree with TRBD2. With V trimmed by 5 bases and J by 2 bases, 15 bases remained unmatched. The CDR3 runs to 18 residues. Germline loops: CDR1 SGHTA, CDR2 FQGNSA. The CDR3, as DNA: TGTGCCAGCAGCCTAGAGCGGGGTGGGTGGGGGACCTACAATGAGCAGTTCTTC. Its protein product is CASSLERGGWGTYNEQFF. The full variable domain, rest sourced from reference TRBV7-2 and TRBJ2-1, is GAGVSQSPSNKVTEKGKDVELRCDPISGHTALYWYRQSLGQGLEFLIYFQGNSAPDKSGLPSDRFSAERTGGSVSTLTIQRTQQEDSAVYLCASSLERGGWGTYNEQFFGPGTRLTVL.

The chain employs TRBV18 and TRBJ1-1; 7 bases are a match to TRBD1. V shed 3 bases, J shed 5 bases, and the junction held 9 bases outside the gene matches. Germline lookup yields CDR1 KGHSH and CDR2 LQKENI. This CDR3 has 15 amino acids. The CDR3: CASSPTGAGGTEAFF. The CDR3 bases are TGTGCCAGCTCACCTACAGGGGCCGGGGGGACTGAAGCTTTCTTT.

The V gene is TRBV6-2 or TRBV6-3, the J gene TRBJ2-5; D uncertain. V lost 6 bases and J 0 bases, leaving 5 bases between the germline ends. The V gene's germline CDR1 is MNHEY and CDR2 SVGEGT. The CDR3 is 12 amino acids. The CDR3 DNA reads as TGTGCCAGCAGCTCGTACCAAGAGACCCAGTACTTC. Protein: CASSSYQETQYF.

The rearrangement uses TRBV7-2 and TRBJ2-5, with D maybe TRBD2 (6 bases). CDR1 and CDR2 (germline): SGHTA, FQGNSA. The CDR3 loop spans 12 amino acids. Trimming stripped 4 bases from V and 13 bases from J, with 16 bases between. The CDR3 region is CASSWNQGLLYF. CDR3 nucleotide sequence: TGTGCCAGCAGCTGGAACCAGGGACTCCTGTACTTC.

The chain uses TRBV7-3 and TRBJ2-2; TRBD1 agrees at 12 bases. The CDR3 extends over 15 amino acids. Germline CDR1 reads SGHTA; CDR2 reads FQGTGA. The V and J ends lost 2 bases and 6 bases, in that order; junction bases with no gene match: 1. CDR3 sequence reads: CASSLGTGGAGELFF. The CDR3 nucleotides read TGTGCCAGCAGCTTAGGGACAGGGGGCGCCGGGGAGCTGTTTTTT.

The genes are TRBV5-4 and TRBJ2-3; 10 bases agree with TRBD2. Germline CDR1 reads SGHNT; CDR2 reads YYREEE (reference sequence). The J segment lost 7 bases and the V segment lost 4 bases, leaving 12 bases of the junction unmatched. The CDR3 extends over 16 amino acids. CDR3 DNA: TGTGCCAGCAGCCCGGGGGCTAGCGGGGGTTTAAATACGCAGTATTTT. Amino acids: CASSPGASGGLNTQYF. Filled out from reference TRBV5-4 and TRBJ2-3, the complete variable domain reads ETGVTQSPTHLIKTRGQQVTLRCSSQSGHNTVSWYQQALGQGPQFIFQYYREEENGRGNFPPRFSGLQFPNYSSELNVNALELDDSALYLCASSPGASGGLNTQYFGPGTRLTVL.

The chain carries TRBV23-1 and TRBJ1-2; no definite D call. TRBV23-1 is an ORF, and what it does is uncertain. The CDR3 consists of 15 residues. V lost 0 bases and J 3 bases, leaving 11 bases between the germline ends. The CDR3 here is CASSQSNRVDYGYTF. The CDR3 DNA follows: TGCGCCAGCAGTCAATCTAACAGAGTCGACTATGGCTACACCTTC.

The chain joins TRBV3-1 (or the pseudogene TRBV3-2) to TRBJ2-2, with 10 bases matching TRBD2. This CDR3 comprises 18 residues. Germline V gene data show CDR1 as LGHDT and CDR2 as YNNKEL (reference sequence). V lost 1 base and J lost 0; bases outside the gene matches: 5. Here the CDR3 DNA reads TGTGCCAGCAGCCAAGTGGCTAGCGGGGGACCGAACACCGGGGAGCTGTTTTTT. This gives the protein CASSQVASGGPNTGELFF.

The rearrangement links TRBV5-6 to TRBJ2-3; 13 bases are shared with TRBD2. The CDR3 is made up of 19 amino acids. V gave up 6 bases and J gave up 0 bases; unmatched junction bases: 13. CDR1 and CDR2 (germline): SGHDT, YYEEEE. CDR3 bases: TGTGCCAGCAACCCCCCCCGGACTAGCGGGAGTACTAGCACAGATACGCAGTATTTT. Its protein product is CASNPPRTSGSTSTDTQYF. The full variable domain, completed using reference TRBV5-6 and TRBJ2-3, is DAGVTQSPTHLIKTRGQQVTLRCSPKSGHDTVSWYQQALGQGPQFIFQYYEEEERQRGNFPDRFSGHQFPNYSSELNVNALLLGDSALYLCASNPPRTSGSTSTDTQYFGPGTRLTVL.

The chain recombines TRBV29-1 with TRBJ2-7; the D call may be TRBD1 or TRBD2 (5 bases each). Trimming stripped 4 bases from V and 2 bases from J, with 9 bases between. The CDR3 consists of 12 residues. Per the germline V gene, CDR1 is SQVTM and CDR2 is ANQGSEA. CDR3 DNA: TGCAGCGTTGGAACGGGACCCTACGAGCAGTACTTC. It codes for CSVGTGPYEQYF.

This clone was seen only a few times. The chain recombines TRBV7-9 with TRBJ1-3; no definite D call. CDR1 is SEHNR and CDR2 is FQNEAQ in the germline V gene (reference sequence). Trimming removed 0 bases at V and 4 bases at J, with 4 bases between. The CDR3 has 13 residues. The CDR3 DNA follows: TGTGCCAGCAGCTTAGCCCTCGGAAACACCATATATTTT. Protein sequence: CASSLALGNTIYF.